The 26 T cell receptor beta chains given below trace back to one sample, sequenced in a study of post-analysis software for immune sequencing data. Regarding the study as a whole: In patients, TRBV5-6, TRBV5-1 and TRBV20-1 belonged to 4 or 5 TRBV segments found more frequently than in controls.

Unique-molecular-identifier-tagged TCR beta cDNA libraries were used. TCRdb recomputed calls from the PCR reads with MiXCR, one row per CDR3 protein. This sample has fewer than 850,000 distinct CDR3 sequences; roughly 29% occur once, and the top ten carry approximately 0.6%. These receptors have no known antigen. The sequencing sample was made of blood. Receptor source: a girl between 5 and 17 years old with multiple sclerosis.

The genes are TRBV28 and TRBJ2-3; TRBD2 aligns across 10 bases. Germline values: CDR1 MDHEN, CDR2 SYDVKM. The V segment lost 4 bases and the J segment 1 base; nucleotides outside the gene matches: 5. There are 16 residues in the CDR3. Here the CDR3 reads CASSYSLAGGTDTQYF. CDR3 in DNA: TGTGCCAGCAGTTACTCCCTAGCGGGGGGCACAGATACGCAGTATTTT.

This clonotype was observed many times. This chain connects TRBV5-6 to TRBJ2-7; 8 nucleotides match TRBD2. The trim removed 5 bases at V and 3 bases at J, leaving 13 bases unmatched. Germline-derived CDR1 and CDR2 are SGHDT and YYEEEE. The CDR3 extends over 16 amino acids. In DNA form, the CDR3 reads TGTGCCAGCAGTTCATATACCGGGACTAGAGGCTACGAGCAGTACTTC. It translates to CASSSYTGTRGYEQYF.

A few counts support this clonotype. The V and J genes are TRBV24-1 and TRBJ2-1; a weak D match, TRBD2 (7 bases). Germline values: CDR1 KGHDR, CDR2 SFDVKD. Trimming pared 3 bases from V and 8 bases from J, leaving 19 bases between. CDR3 length: 16 residues. This CDR3 is CATSDRRGGAVDEQFF. DNA of the CDR3: TGTGCCACCAGTGATCGCCGAGGGGGGGCTGTGGATGAGCAGTTCTTC.

This clonotype was seen a handful of times. The V gene is TRBV20-1, the J gene TRBJ2-7, with D uncertain. Germline V gene lookup returns CDR1 DFQATT and CDR2 SNEGSKA (reference sequence). Trimming removed 4 bases from V and 2 bases from J, with 9 bases in between. This CDR3 is built from 12 residues. DNA for the CDR3: TGCAGTGCTATCGAGTTACCCTACGAGCAGTACTTC. As protein: CSAIELPYEQYF.

About this clonotype itself: Relative to the germline gene, one junction end is altered; a read error may explain this. V usage is TRBV9 and J usage is TRBJ2-7; D is perhaps TRBD1 or TRBD2 (5 bases each). The CDR3 consists of 15 residues. CDR1 and CDR2 (germline): SGDLS, YYNGEE. CDR3 in amino acids: CASSVGPRGSYEQCF. DNA of the CDR3: TGTGCCAGCAGCGTCGGGCCCCGGGGCTCCTACGAGCAGTGCTTC. Full variable domain (outside the CDR3, taken from reference TRBV9 and TRBJ2-7): DSGVTQTPKHLITATGQRVTLRCSPRSGDLSVYWYQQSLDQGLQFLIQYYNGEERAKGNILERFSAQQFPDLHSELNLSSLELGDSALYFCASSVGPRGSYEQCFGPGTRLTVT.

This clonotype was observed a handful of times. The rearrangement links TRBV18 to TRBJ2-7; D gene uncertain. V was trimmed by 1 base and J by 3 bases, leaving 7 bases between them. The germline gives CDR1 KGHSH, CDR2 LQKENI. The CDR3 contains 13 residues. The CDR3 is CASSPQQNYEQYF. The DNA of the CDR3 is TGTGCCAGCTCACCACAACAGAACTACGAGCAGTACTTC.

This chain uses TRBV12-3 or TRBV12-4 with TRBJ1-5; no clear D. This CDR3 contains 16 residues. V was pared by 3 bases and J by 0 bases, with 12 bases between. The chain's CDR3 is CASSLGGPYSNQPQHF. DNA of the CDR3: TGTGCCAGCAGTTTGGGAGGACCTTATAGCAATCAGCCCCAGCATTTT.

The chain recombines TRBV3-1 with TRBJ2-1; tentatively, D is TRBD1 (5 bases). Trimming shortened V by 1 base and J by 2 bases, and 9 bases separated the two germline ends. Germline loops: CDR1 LGHDT, CDR2 YNNKEL (reference sequence). This CDR3 contains 15 residues. CDR3 region: CASSQGRVAYNEQFF. CDR3 in DNA: TGTGCCAGCAGCCAAGGCAGGGTCGCCTACAATGAGCAGTTCTTC.

In the case of this clonotype: A much larger clone differs from this one at a single base, so this may be a read error. The chain employs TRBV29-1 and TRBJ2-3; tentative D call: TRBD2 (5 bases). This CDR3 contains 15 residues. CDR1 and CDR2 (germline): SQVTM, ANQGSEA. V was pared by 8 bases and J by 1 base, with 19 bases between. The CDR3, as DNA: TGCAGCATTTCGATACTACCGGAGGGCACAGATACGCAGTATTTT. Amino acid sequence: CSISILPEGTDTQYF.

In regard to this clonotype: One base away lies a much larger clone, so this may be a sequencing read error. This chain connects TRBV5-5 to TRBJ2-7; 10 bases fit TRBD2. The ends lost 5 bases at V and 10 bases at J; junction bases unmatched: 15. The germline V gene encodes CDR1 SGHKS and CDR2 YYEKEE (reference sequence). The CDR3 has 15 amino acids. CDR3 coding DNA: TGTGCCAGCAGGGTTACCACTAGCGGGGAAGAGAACCAGTACTTC. Amino acid sequence: CASRVTTSGEENQYF.

The chain carries TRBV6-6 and TRBJ2-4; 7 bases map to TRBD1. The end of the DNA aligns better with TRBJ2-7, so the J call may be wrong. Germline assignment: CDR1 MNHNY and CDR2 SVGAGI (reference sequence). The CDR3 length is 12 residues. Here the CDR3 reads CASSQTGIEQYF. The CDR3 DNA sequence: TGTGCCAGCAGTCAGACAGGGATCGAGCAGTACTTC.

The chain has TRBV28 and TRBJ1-1; a weak D match, TRBD1 (6 bases). This CDR3 spans 13 amino acids. The ends were cut back, 2 bases at V and 8 bases at J, with 12 bases in the middle. CDR1 MDHEN and CDR2 SYDVKM come from the germline V gene. The CDR3 spells CASSLRIQGEAFF. CDR3 bases: TGTGCCAGCAGTTTAAGAATCCAGGGGGAAGCTTTCTTT.

The J gene is TRBJ1-5, the V gene TRBV20-1; 7 nucleotides match TRBD1. This CDR3 comprises 14 residues. CDR1 is DFQATT, CDR2 SNEGSKA, per germline (reference sequence). Trimming removed 6 bases from V and 6 bases from J; junction bases left unmatched: 11. CDR3 sequence (DNA): TGCAGTGCAACGACAGGGTACGTCCGTCAGCCCCAGCATTTT. It specifies CSATTGYVRQPQHF.

The chain recombines TRBV29-1 with TRBJ1-5; D is possibly TRBD1 (5 bases). Germline V gene sequence: CDR1 SQVTM, CDR2 ANQGSEA. Trimming pared 1 base from V and 10 bases from J, leaving 14 bases between. This CDR3 comprises 13 residues. The CDR3 loop is CSVEVSQGLPQHF. The CDR3 bases are TGCAGCGTTGAAGTTTCGCAGGGCCTACCCCAGCATTTT.

This clonotype showed up just a few times. The CDR3 region has the DNA TGTGCCAGCAGCACCACAGGGGAAGCTTTCTTT. Encoded protein: CASSTTGEAFF. The chain is built from TRBV6-1 and TRBJ1-1, with TRBD1 as a possible D gene (6 bases). This CDR3 spans 11 amino acids. Germline CDR1 and CDR2: MNHNS and SASEGT. Trimming took off 6 bases at V and 8 bases at J, with 10 bases between the two ends.

In its sample, this clonotype was seen a few times. The chain links TRBV29-1 to TRBJ2-3; no reliable D call. The CDR3 spans 14 residues. The germline V and J ends were trimmed by 2 bases and 1 base, with 10 bases remaining between them. CDR1 and CDR2 from the germline V gene are SQVTM and ANQGSEA. CDR3 DNA sequence: TGCAGCGTTGAACTCCCAGCCCGCACAGATACGCAGTATTTT. It is translated as CSVELPARTDTQYF.

This clonotype has more than one count but fewer than ten. The chain combines TRBV12-3 or TRBV12-4 with TRBJ2-3; 9 nucleotides align to TRBD2. The V gene end was trimmed by 2 bases and the J gene end by 2 bases; junction bases not matched to a gene: 5. The CDR3 contains 16 residues. The CDR3 region has the DNA TGTGCCAGCAGTTTAAGGGAGCGGGGGGTCACAGATACGCAGTATTTT. Translation: CASSLRERGVTDTQYF.

This clonotype appeared a few times. CDR3 region: CASSLAEGAVYGYTF. The DNA for the CDR3 is TGCGCCAGCAGCTTGGCCGAGGGTGCTGTCTATGGCTACACCTTC. The rearrangement links TRBV5-1 to TRBJ1-2; D gene ambiguous. Germline V gene lookup returns CDR1 SGHRS and CDR2 YFSETQ. V was clipped by 0 bases and J by 4 bases, with 13 bases between them. The CDR3 is made up of 15 amino acids.

This clonotype has only one observation. One junction end disagrees with the germline gene, perhaps due to a read error. The CDR3 loop is CVSSLRAPSYNEQFF. CDR3 sequence (DNA): TGTGTCAGCAGCTTACGGGCCCCCTCCTACAATGAGCAGTTCTTC. The chain links TRBV7-2 to TRBJ2-1; D unresolved. The CDR3 is 15 amino acids. In germline, CDR1 is SGHTA, CDR2 FQGNSA.

This clonotype was seen only a few times. The chain combines TRBV4-3 with TRBJ2-1; 8 bases align to TRBD2. Germline V gene data show CDR1 as LGHNA and CDR2 as YSLEER. The CDR3 length is 13 residues. The trim removed 8 bases at V and 5 bases at J, leaving 5 bases unmatched. CDR3 loop: CASSTSGNNEQFF. The CDR3 nucleotides are TGCGCCAGCTCTACTAGCGGTAACAATGAGCAGTTCTTC.

This chain joins TRBV7-9 and TRBJ2-5, with a weak D call TRBD1 (6 bases). CDR1 SEHNR and CDR2 FQNEAQ come from the germline V gene (reference sequence). CDR3 size: 15 residues. Trimming pared 5 bases from V and 4 bases from J, leaving 17 bases between. CDR3 amino acids: CASSLGHLSRETQYF. The CDR3 nucleotides are TGTGCCAGCAGCCTGGGACACCTTTCAAGAGAGACCCAGTACTTC.

This clonotype was observed a few times. This rearrangement joins TRBV20-1 to TRBJ1-5, with TRBD1 as a possible D gene (5 bases). Per germline, CDR1 DFQATT and CDR2 SNEGSKA (reference sequence). CDR3 length: 16 amino acids. The ends were cut back, 0 bases at V and 4 bases at J, with 16 bases in the middle. This chain's CDR3 is CSARENPGRSNQPQHF. CDR3 nucleotide sequence: TGCAGTGCTAGAGAGAATCCGGGACGCTCTAATCAGCCCCAGCATTTT.

The V and J genes are TRBV18 and TRBJ2-4; 10 bases fit TRBD2. The end of the DNA is better explained by TRBJ2-7, so the J call may be wrong. This CDR3 contains 15 residues. Germline V gives CDR1 KGHSH, CDR2 LQKENI. The CDR3 is CASSPITSGAYEQYF. DNA for the CDR3: TGTGCCAGCTCACCAATAACTAGCGGGGCCTACGAGCAGTACTTC.

This chain joins TRBV15 and TRBJ2-1; 9 bases line up with TRBD1. The CDR3 consists of 14 residues. Per germline, CDR1 LNHNV and CDR2 YYDKDF (reference sequence). V shed 7 bases, J shed 13 bases, and the junction held 14 bases outside the gene matches. CDR3 nucleotide sequence: TGTGCCACCACCGAACCGGGACAGGGTTCTCCCCAGTTCTTC. Residues: CATTEPGQGSPQFF.

This chain connects TRBV7-2 to TRBJ2-5, with D possibly being TRBD1 or TRBD2 (5 bases each). The CDR3 is 18 residues long. V dropped 1 base and J dropped 5 bases, with 23 bases sitting between them. Germline CDR1 SGHTA, CDR2 FQGNSA. This CDR3 reads CASSLVGRGSFRAETQYF. The DNA for the CDR3 is TGTGCCAGCAGCTTAGTGGGGCGTGGGAGTTTCCGGGCGGAGACCCAGTACTTC. Based on the CDR3 plus reference TRBV7-2 and TRBJ2-5, the full variable domain is GAGVSQSPSNKVTEKGKDVELRCDPISGHTALYWYRQSLGQGLEFLIYFQGNSAPDKSGLPSDRFSAERTGGSVSTLTIQRTQQEDSAVYLCASSLVGRGSFRAETQYFGPGTRLLVL.

The chain couples TRBV3-1 to TRBJ2-1, with a tentative D call TRBD2 (6 bases). This CDR3 region has 14 residues. Trimming pared 8 bases from V and 3 bases from J, leaving 14 bases between. CDR1 is LGHDT and CDR2 is YNNKEL in the germline V gene (reference sequence). The CDR3 reads CASGSGTFYNEQFF. The CDR3 bases are TGTGCCAGCGGGTCAGGGACTTTCTACAATGAGCAGTTCTTC.